A selection of T cell receptor beta chains follows, all from one sample in a study of glioma-infiltrating T cells after dendritic cell vaccination. Method: immunoSEQ multiplex PCR; TCRdb's copy keeps in-frame clones and lacks some. The sample has roughly 100,000 clones; about four fifths are singletons. The starting material was blood, obtained before dendritic cell vaccination. The receptors come from a human donor with glioblastoma. Each CDR3 is given with its conserved first and last residue. The order of the fields is J gene, CDR3 length, V gene, CDR3 protein.

j_call: TRBJ2-7
cdr3_length: 15
v_call: TRBV5-4
cdr3_aa: CASSGAGTDSYEQYF

j_call: TRBJ1-6
cdr3_length: 17
v_call: TRBV4-3
cdr3_aa: CASSQVGQGADNSPLHF

j_call: TRBJ2-3
cdr3_length: 13
v_call: TRBV11-3
cdr3_aa: CASEDRGPDTQYF

j_call: TRBJ2-2
cdr3_length: 13
v_call: TRBV7-2
cdr3_aa: CASRRVWAGELFF

j_call: TRBJ1-1
cdr3_length: 17
v_call: TRBV5-5
cdr3_aa: CASRSKSVQLMNTEAFF

j_call: TRBJ1-2
cdr3_length: 14
v_call: TRBV19
cdr3_aa: CASSIRSVDYGYTF

j_call: TRBJ2-7
cdr3_length: 12
v_call: TRBV6-6
cdr3_aa: CASSYRGLEQYF

j_call: .
cdr3_length: 15
v_call: TRBV6-1
cdr3_aa: CASSVRRGSSYEQYF

j_call: TRBJ2-5
cdr3_length: 14
v_call: TRBV7-9
cdr3_aa: CASSLVQGRETQYF

j_call: TRBJ2-7
cdr3_length: 15
v_call: TRBV10-3
cdr3_aa: CAISDEARRLYEQYF

j_call: TRBJ2-1
cdr3_length: 12
v_call: TRBV4-2
cdr3_aa: CASSQDQNEQFF

j_call: TRBJ2-3
cdr3_length: 18
v_call: TRBV6-1
cdr3_aa: CASSEAPPASGGVYTQYF

j_call: TRBJ1-2
cdr3_length: 13
v_call: TRBV14
cdr3_aa: CASSPRGSYGYTF

j_call: TRBJ2-3
cdr3_length: 15
v_call: TRBV7-9
cdr3_aa: CASSLLAGGGDTQYF

j_call: TRBJ2-7
cdr3_length: 15
v_call: TRBV18
cdr3_aa: CASSPDSGDRYEQYF

j_call: TRBJ2-5
cdr3_length: 13
v_call: TRBV5-1
cdr3_aa: CASSLPQQETQYF

j_call: TRBJ2-1
cdr3_length: 15
v_call: TRBV11-2
cdr3_aa: CASSLDPSSYNEQFF

j_call: TRBJ2-3
cdr3_length: 12
v_call: TRBV19
cdr3_aa: CASSTRGDTQYF

j_call: TRBJ1-5
cdr3_length: 16
v_call: TRBV19
cdr3_aa: CASSSWDLLGGQPQHF

j_call: TRBJ1-3
cdr3_length: 13
v_call: TRBV11-2
cdr3_aa: CASSPGTGSTIYF

j_call: TRBJ1-6
cdr3_length: 16
v_call: TRBV6-6
cdr3_aa: CASSSNPGSYNSPLHF

j_call: TRBJ2-7
cdr3_length: 16
v_call: TRBV10-3
cdr3_aa: CAIREPGLAGLYEQYF

j_call: TRBJ1-5
cdr3_length: 14
v_call: TRBV15
cdr3_aa: CATSRRQGGEPQHF

j_call: TRBJ1-6
cdr3_length: 13
v_call: TRBV6-5
cdr3_aa: CASSSPGQVGLHF

j_call: TRBJ2-7
cdr3_length: 13
v_call: TRBV5-4
cdr3_aa: CASSPGQGVLQYF

j_call: TRBJ2-5
cdr3_length: 15
v_call: TRBV4-1
cdr3_aa: CASSQEKGPQETQYF

j_call: TRBJ1-4
cdr3_length: 16
v_call: TRBV4-1
cdr3_aa: CASSQEGGTTNEKLFF

j_call: TRBJ1-5
cdr3_length: 13
v_call: TRBV19
cdr3_aa: CASSIGGYQPQHF

j_call: TRBJ2-1
cdr3_length: 14
v_call: TRBV7-8
cdr3_aa: CASSFRTGYNEQFF

j_call: TRBJ2-3
cdr3_length: 16
v_call: TRBV10-2
cdr3_aa: CASSDQGVGLSYTQYF

j_call: TRBJ2-5
cdr3_length: 14
v_call: TRBV10-3
cdr3_aa: CAISPGTEQETQYF

j_call: TRBJ1-1
cdr3_length: 15
v_call: TRBV6-5
cdr3_aa: CASSYSFQGNTEAFF

j_call: TRBJ1-5
cdr3_length: 15
v_call: TRBV30
cdr3_aa: CAWSVGESRNQPQHF

j_call: TRBJ2-5
cdr3_length: 15
v_call: TRBV11-2
cdr3_aa: CASSFSGGNQEAQYF

j_call: TRBJ2-1
cdr3_length: 18
v_call: TRBV27
cdr3_aa: CASSFLYREGSSYNEQFF

j_call: TRBJ2-7
cdr3_length: 20
v_call: TRBV16
cdr3_aa: CASSQTMKTSGGTSSYEQYF

j_call: TRBJ2-5
cdr3_length: 15
v_call: TRBV29-1
cdr3_aa: CSVEVAGGNGETQYF

j_call: TRBJ1-6
cdr3_length: 15
v_call: TRBV14
cdr3_aa: CASTTGEAYNSPLHF

j_call: TRBJ1-1
cdr3_length: 18
v_call: TRBV30
cdr3_aa: CAWSGALGGQVTNTEAFF

j_call: TRBJ2-1
cdr3_length: 16
v_call: TRBV7-6
cdr3_aa: CASSFRVSQGYNEQFF

j_call: TRBJ2-5
cdr3_length: 11
v_call: TRBV6-5
cdr3_aa: CASTREETQYF

j_call: TRBJ2-1
cdr3_length: 14
v_call: TRBV9
cdr3_aa: CASSGKLVSDEQFF

j_call: TRBJ2-7
cdr3_length: 13
v_call: TRBV28
cdr3_aa: CASSWDTRYEQYF

j_call: TRBJ2-1
cdr3_length: 18
v_call: TRBV6-1
cdr3_aa: CASSGASGGNPPRNEQFF

j_call: TRBJ2-3
cdr3_length: 16
v_call: TRBV10-3
cdr3_aa: CAISPGTSGVTDTQYF

j_call: TRBJ2-7
cdr3_length: 14
v_call: TRBV27
cdr3_aa: CASSLGQGAYEQYF

j_call: TRBJ1-3
cdr3_length: 15
v_call: TRBV7-9
cdr3_aa: CASSPTGSLGNTIYF

j_call: TRBJ1-2
cdr3_length: 15
v_call: TRBV6-5
cdr3_aa: CASSYSTQSVYGYTF

j_call: TRBJ1-6
cdr3_length: 16
v_call: TRBV5-8
cdr3_aa: CASSLGGLGSNSPLHF

j_call: TRBJ2-7
cdr3_length: 16
v_call: TRBV7-9
cdr3_aa: CASSLSMAGPEIEQYF